Listed below are T cell receptor beta chains from one sample, sequenced in a study of sequential checkpoint blockade in melanoma. Using immunoSEQ multiplex PCR, the repertoire was profiled, and TCRdb retains in-frame clones only, with some absent. Among under 20,000 clones, about 80% were seen once, and the ten largest hold 12%. The sample in question was CD8+ T cells sorted from blood (inferred from file names), obtained from a patient given nivolumab and ipilimumab in sequence. The receptors were gathered from a human donor with melanoma. The CDR3 runs from the conserved cysteine through the conserved F or W. Fields, in order: clone size, J gene, V gene, D gene, CDR3 DNA, CDR3 protein. The D gene is left open where the match is weak. Expanded clones are given a class, and other clones once, few, many or no size at all.

.	TRBJ1-1	TRBV27	.	TGTGCCAGCAGTCAAAAAAACACTGAAGCTTTCTTT	CASSQKNTEAFF
.	TRBJ2-7	TRBV27	TRBD2	TGTGCCAGCAGTTTTAGCGGGAGAACCTACGAGCAGTACTTC	CASSFSGRTYEQYF
.	TRBJ2-7	TRBV11-1	TRBD1	TGTGCCAGCAGCCCGTGGGACAGTTCCTACGAGCAGTACTTC	CASSPWDSSYEQYF
.	TRBJ2-7	TRBV7-9	TRBD1	TGTGCCAGCAGCTTAGCGTCCGGGACAGGGTTCCACGAGCAGTACTTC	CASSLASGTGFHEQYF
.	TRBJ1-2	TRBV7-9	.	TGTGCCAGCAGCTTAGCGGACAGAGGCCATGGCTACACCTTC	CASSLADRGHGYTF
.	TRBJ2-7	TRBV27	TRBD1	TGTGCCAGCAGTTGGAGCCGGGACAGCCTAAGCTACGAGCAGTACTTC	CASSWSRDSLSYEQYF
.	TRBJ2-6	TRBV28	.	TGTGCCAGCAGTACCAGACTCTCTGGGGCCAACGTCCTGACTTTC	CASSTRLSGANVLTF
.	TRBJ2-7	TRBV27	TRBD2	TGTGCCAGCAGGGGACTAGCAGCCGAGCAGTACTTC	CASRGLAAEQYF
.	TRBJ2-2	TRBV27	TRBD1	TGTGCCAGCAGTTTTGGTGCAGGGGGCATTACCGGGGAGCTGTTTTTT	CASSFGAGGITGELFF
.	TRBJ2-7	TRBV7-6	.	TGTGCCAGCAGCTTAGGGGGGGACAGCCCGATACCCTACGAGCAGTACTTC	CASSLGGDSPIPYEQYF
.	TRBJ2-7	TRBV7-2	.	TGTGCCAGCAGCTTAGACAGGCCCCTCTCCTACGAGCAGTACTTC	CASSLDRPLSYEQYF
.	TRBJ2-7	TRBV19	TRBD1	TGTGCCAGTAGTCAGGGGGCCTTCGAGCAGTACTTC	CASSQGAFEQYF
.	TRBJ1-4	TRBV23-1	TRBD1	TGCGCCAGCAGTCAATTCCCTCGGACAGGGAAAAATGAAAAACTGTTTTTT	CASSQFPRTGKNEKLFF
.	TRBJ1-2	TRBV5-8	.	TGTGCCAGCAGTCCTCAGGCGTCAGCTAACTATGGCTACACCTTC	CASSPQASANYGYTF
.	TRBJ2-7	TRBV19	.	TGTGCCTGCGCCGCGGGGGCAGGGGACGAGCAGTACTTC	CACAAGAGDEQYF
.	TRBJ1-1	TRBV5-1	.	TGCGCCAGCAGCCCTATTGGGGGGTCGAACACTGAAGCTTTCTTT	CASSPIGGSNTEAFF
.	TRBJ1-5	TRBV19	.	TGTGCCAGTAGTACGGGACACACTAGCAATCAGCCCCAGCATTTT	CASSTGHTSNQPQHF
.	TRBJ1-2	TRBV4-2	.	TGTGCCAGCAGCCAACCTCTAGAGGGTAGTAACTATGGCTACACCTTC	CASSQPLEGSNYGYTF
.	TRBJ2-7	TRBV11-2	.	TGTGCCAGCAGCTTAGCTGGGGGCCACGATTCCTACGAGCAGTACTTC	CASSLAGGHDSYEQYF
.	TRBJ2-7	TRBV5-1	TRBD1	TGCGCCAGCAGCCCAACTCCGGGACAGGGCGGAGAGCAGTACTTC	CASSPTPGQGGEQYF
.	TRBJ2-7	TRBV25-1	.	TGTGCCAGCAGCCCCCAGGGGAGTCCCCACGAGCAGTACTTC	CASSPQGSPHEQYF
.	TRBJ2-7	TRBV10-1	TRBD1	TGCGCCAGCAGTGAGGGACAGGGATACGAGCAGTACTTC	CASSEGQGYEQYF
.	TRBJ1-5	TRBV5-6	.	TGTGCCAGCAGCTTGACCCAATCAGGCCAGCCCCAGCATTTT	CASSLTQSGQPQHF
.	TRBJ2-7	TRBV4-1	TRBD1	TGCGCCAGCAGCCAAGAGTGGACAGGGGGCGACGAGCAGTACTTC	CASSQEWTGGDEQYF
.	TRBJ2-7	TRBV7-2	.	TGTGCCAGCAGCCCGGACTGGTCCTACGAGCAGTACTTC	CASSPDWSYEQYF
few	TRBJ2-7	TRBV6-6	TRBD1	TGTGCCAGCAGTCACCAAGGGACAGGGAATAACGAGCAGTACTTC	CASSHQGTGNNEQYF
.	TRBJ1-1	TRBV5-1	.	TGCGCCAGCAGCCTCAGGGCAGGGACTAACACTGAAGCTTTCTTT	CASSLRAGTNTEAFF
.	TRBJ2-7	TRBV7-2	.	TGTGCCAGCAGCTTGGGCGAGAGCTCCTACGAGCAGTACTTC	CASSLGESSYEQYF
.	TRBJ1-2	TRBV19	TRBD1	TGTGCCAGTAGTATGCGGTCGGGACAGGGGATCCAGGGCTACACCTTC	CASSMRSGQGIQGYTF
once	TRBJ1-3	TRBV6-5	TRBD1	TGTGCCAGCAGACCCGGGACAGGCGGAAACACCATATATTTT	CASRPGTGGNTIYF
.	TRBJ2-7	TRBV28	.	TGTGCCAGCAGTCCATTAGCGGAATGGTACGAGCAGTACTTC	CASSPLAEWYEQYF
.	TRBJ2-7	TRBV19	TRBD1	TGTGCCAGTGACCAACCCGGGACAGGGACCTACGAGCAGTACTTC	CASDQPGTGTYEQYF
.	TRBJ1-1	TRBV13	.	TGTGCCAGCAGCGCCGTCGGGGGAGGGGGGAGGACTGAAGCTTTCTTT	CASSAVGGGGRTEAFF
.	TRBJ1-5	TRBV7-2	.	TGTGCCAGCAGCTTCAGGGGCCGGGGCGATAGCAATCAGCCCCAGCATTTT	CASSFRGRGDSNQPQHF
medium-sized	TRBJ1-1	TRBV7-9	TRBD1	TGTGCCAGCAGCTTAGCTTTGGGACAGGGATTGAACACTGAAGCTTTCTTT	CASSLALGQGLNTEAFF
once	TRBJ1-5	TRBV4-1	.	TGCGCCAGCAGCCAAGAAGGCGGCCTCAATCAGCCCCAGCATTTT	CASSQEGGLNQPQHF
.	TRBJ2-7	TRBV27	TRBD2	TGTGCCAGCTCTTCTCTTAAGGGACTAGCGGCCTCCTACGAGCAGTACTTC	CASSSLKGLAASYEQYF
.	TRBJ1-5	TRBV4-1	TRBD1	TGCGCCAGCAGCCCTGACAGGGGAAGCAATCAGCCCCAGCATTTT	CASSPDRGSNQPQHF
.	TRBJ2-7	TRBV7-2	TRBD1	TGTGCCAGCAGCCCCCGGGACAGGACCTACGAGCAGTACTTC	CASSPRDRTYEQYF
.	TRBJ2-7	TRBV4-2	.	TGTGCCAGCAGTCCACGCAGGGGAACCTCCTACGAGCAGTACTTC	CASSPRRGTSYEQYF
.	TRBJ2-7	TRBV23-1	TRBD1	TGCGCCAGCAGTCACCCCGGGACAGGGGGCGAGCAGTACTTC	CASSHPGTGGEQYF
.	TRBJ2-7	TRBV11-2	TRBD1	TGTGCCAGCAGCCGTCGAGGGACAGGGACTTACGAGCAGTACTTC	CASSRRGTGTYEQYF
few	TRBJ2-3	TRBV4-3	TRBD2	TGCGCCAGCAGCCAAGGGCACAGCGGGGGGGCAGATACGCAGTATTTT	CASSQGHSGGADTQYF